This TCR beta chain was identified in a study of T cell changes during pregnancy in multiple sclerosis. Germline V gene lookup returns CDR1 MNHNS and CDR2 SASEGT. The V and J ends lost 3 bases and 6 bases respectively, with 17 bases between them. The CDR3 contains 16 residues. Repertoires were generated with immunoSEQ multiplex PCR, while TCRdb's copy carries only in-frame clones and drops some. The repertoire holds 100,000 to 110,000 clones, around 93% seen once, with less than 2% in the top ten. The V and J genes are TRBV6-1 and TRBJ2-2; D remains unclear. The TCR sequence derives from a female donor with multiple sclerosis, enrolled in a pregnancy study. The input for sequencing was peripheral blood, taken after pregnancy. CDR3 amino acids: CASSDGPPGRAGELFF. The DNA for the CDR3 is TGTGCCAGCAGTGATGGTCCCCCGGGTCGGGCCGGGGAGCTGTTTTTT.